This paragraph reports one T cell receptor beta chain. By share, this clonotype ranks as medium-sized (0.01 to 0.1%). Its cognate antigen has yet to be identified. No much larger clonotype is one base removed from it; base qualities were not supplied. The data were taken from a study of early T cells in non-severe SARS-CoV-2 infection (dated by TCRdb to the early 2020s). For context, the study as a whole: Bulk RNA from unsorted whole blood was used for TCR sequencing, so alpha and beta chains could not be paired. Results the study describes overall, beyond this receptor: VDJdb matching was skewed toward anti-spike CD8 responses, so virus-specific expansions were likely underestimated and private and CD4 specificities were missed.

Libraries were prepared through 5' RACE. Sequencing instrument: NextSeq 500. Unique molecular identifiers were attached to individual cDNA molecules in the TCR library protocol so that sequencing error and PCR bias could be corrected. TCR alpha and beta chains were both sequenced, and the abundances of alpha and beta sequences in each sample were closely correlated with each other. The paper's data handling went like this. Decombinator V4 was used to annotate TCR sequences for V gene, J gene and CDR3. Expanded TCRs were defined as changing significantly between any two time points under a Poisson model with p below 0.0001. TCR abundances were normalised to the total number of TCRs sequenced per sample and expressed as counts per million. MAIT TCRs were defined by TRAV1-2 paired with TRAJ12, TRAJ20 or TRAJ33, and iNKT TCRs by TRAV10 paired with TRAJ18. VDJdb, accessed on 1 November 2021, was searched for TCRs annotated for CMV, EBV and SARS-CoV-2, and TCRs annotated for more than one antigen were excluded. In-frame beta chains were kept once TCRdb had trimmed the public reads at Q25 with fastp and called clones with MiXCR. Entries are consolidated by CDR3 protein sequence, retaining the most common genes and DNA. These V and J calls rely on TCRdb rather than the paper's analysis. The table for this sample lists around 70,000 distinct CDR3 sequences; approximately 10% of them were counted only once. The biggest ten clones account for roughly 3.2% of the sample.

A case-control design nested within a healthcare worker cohort in London, UK, was used, with weekly nasopharyngeal swab PCR tests and blood sampling performed. Healthcare workers were enrolled in the week of the UK lockdown, from 23 to 31 March 2020, and were followed every week for up to roughly 15 weeks. Compared with germline, V lacks 0 bases and J lacks 7 bases; bases without a gene match: 2. The CDR1 and CDR2 encoded by the germline V gene are SGHAT and FQNNGV. The CDR3 runs 14 amino acids, cysteine and phenylalanine included. Just CDR3 DNA is preserved here, 42 bases in frame from base 1. The sequence was collected from an adult who was a healthcare worker with PCR-confirmed SARS-CoV-2 infection or an uninfected control (not recorded which). Sequences were obtained from whole blood. The receptor chain draws on TRBV11-2 and TRBJ2-1; TRBD2 aligns with 8 central bases. The nucleotide sequence is TGTGCCAGCAGCTTAGAGGCTAGCGGGAATGAGCAGTTCTTC. This encodes CASSLEASGNEQFF.